A selection of T cell receptor beta chains follows, all from one sample in a study of blood T cells in healthy people across ages. TCRdb ran MiXCR on the 5' RACE reads and lists one entry per CDR3 protein. Of 950,000 to 1,200,000 distinct CDR3 sequences listed, around two fifths were seen once; the top ten hold roughly 13%. The sequenced material came from blood. The receptors stem from a man between 18 and 35 years old in good health. Both conserved end residues are part of each CDR3. The D gene is left open where the match is weak. Clone size is given for some rows only: seen once, a few or many times, or a class if the clone is expanded.

>NA|NA|TRBV29-1|TRBJ1-4
TGCAGCGTTGAAGATCCGACAGCCCCTAATGAAAAACTGTTTTTT
CSVEDPTAPNEKLFF
>NA|NA|TRBV6-5|TRBJ2-3
TGTGCCAGCAGTTACTCTGCAGCTAGCACAGATACGCAGTATTTT
CASSYSAASTDTQYF
>few|NA|TRBV27|TRBJ1-1
TGTGCCAGCAGTTCCGTCGGGGGAAAGACTGAAGCTTTCTTT
CASSSVGGKTEAFF
>few|TRBD2|TRBV5-5|TRBJ2-1
TGTGCCAGCAGCGCGGGGGGCCCATCCTACAATGAGCAGTTCTTC
CASSAGGPSYNEQFF
>NA|NA|TRBV10-3|TRBJ1-2
TGTGCCATCAGCCTGAGGGGGGACGTTAACTATGGCTACACCTTC
CAISLRGDVNYGYTF
>many|NA|TRBV20-1|TRBJ2-1
TGCAGTGCCCGTTACCATCAGGGCAATGAGCAGTTCTTC
CSARYHQGNEQFF
>few|NA|TRBV25-1|TRBJ1-2
TGTGCCAGCAGTGAATCGGGCAGGACTAACTATGGCTACACCTTC
CASSESGRTNYGYTF
>NA|TRBD1|TRBV7-9|TRBJ1-2
TGTGCCAGCAGCTCGCCTCGGGACAGGGCTTTGAATGGCTACACCTTC
CASSSPRDRALNGYTF
>few|NA|TRBV5-1|TRBJ2-7
TGCGCCAGCAGCGTGGACCAGGGGTACGAGCAGTACTTC
CASSVDQGYEQYF
>many|TRBD2|TRBV20-1|TRBJ2-1
TGCAGTGCATCTAGCGGGGGGCTCAATGAGCAGTTCTTC
CSASSGGLNEQFF
>few|NA|TRBV3-1|TRBJ2-1
TGTGCCAGCAGCCAATTCGGGACTCTGCCGGAGGAGCAGTTCTTC
CASSQFGTLPEEQFF
>NA|TRBD1|TRBV20-1|TRBJ1-2
TGCAGTGCTAGAGGGGACAGGGAATATGGCTACACCTTC
CSARGDREYGYTF
>once|NA|TRBV6-2/TRBV6-3|TRBJ2-7
TGTGCCGGCAGCCTAGGGGATAGCGAGCAGTACTTC
CAGSLGDSEQYF
>few|NA|TRBV6-2/TRBV6-3|TRBJ2-3
TGTGCCAGCAGTGATAGGACCCCGCCCCACGATACGCAGTATTTT
CASSDRTPPHDTQYF
>few|NA|TRBV20-1|TRBJ2-7
TGCAGTGCTGAGACAGGAAACTCCTACGAGCAGTACTTC
CSAETGNSYEQYF
>few|TRBD2|TRBV10-3|TRBJ2-7
TGTGCCACCTACAAAGTGGCGGGGGGGCGCAACGAGCAGTACTTC
CATYKVAGGRNEQYF
>few|NA|TRBV5-1|TRBJ2-2
TGCGCCAGCAGCTTGGTTCCCAGGGGACGAACCGGGGAGCTGTTTTTT
CASSLVPRGRTGELFF
>NA|NA|TRBV5-1|TRBJ1-1
TGCGCCAGCACAAAGTTGGAGGGGAACACTGAAGCTTTCTTT
CASTKLEGNTEAFF
>few|TRBD1|TRBV29-1|TRBJ1-1
TGCAGCACGAACAACGGACAGGACACTGAAGCTTTCTTT
CSTNNGQDTEAFF
>NA|NA|TRBV4-2|TRBJ2-1
TGTGCCAGCAGCCAAGATAGGTCCCCGACAGGTCAGCAGTTCTTC
CASSQDRSPTGQQFF